This T cell receptor (beta chain) was observed in a study of T cells expressing NK-cell markers. TCRdb derives one entry per CDR3 protein from the 5' RACE reads, leaving out DNA. Recorded for this sample: 550,000 to 600,000 distinct CDR3 sequences. As regards this clonotype: Its specificity is not known.

Broader study findings: These same clonotypes (in several donors) also led the CD3+CD56-NKG2C+ fraction. Clarity on HCMV specificity was lacking for the expanded NKG2C+ T cell clones.

This TCR was sampled from a man aged 18 to 35 in good health. The sequencing sample was made of blood T cells: a sorted CD56 or NKG2C T cell subset, CD4+ or CD8+ T cells, or bulk PBMC T cells (not recorded which).

The CDR3 sequence: CAAGGSYNEQFF. The chain recombines TRBV7-9 with TRBJ2-1. CDR1 SEHNR and CDR2 FQNEAQ come from the germline V gene (reference sequence). The CDR3 loop spans 12 amino acids.